The 18 T cell receptor beta chains below all came from one sample that was sequenced in a study of CD8 T cells in ankylosing spondylitis. TCRdb used MiXCR to reprocess the 5' RACE reads, holding one entry per CDR3 protein. The table records 35,000 to 50,000 distinct CDR3 sequences, about 9.4% of them present only once. The specimen was blood, either unsorted or a sorted T cell fraction (not recorded which). All receptors derive from a male donor with ankylosing spondylitis or in good health (not recorded which).

This clonotype came up many times. This chain connects TRBV20-1 to TRBJ1-1; 8 bases align to TRBD1. CDR1 and CDR2 (germline): DFQATT, SNEGSKA (reference sequence). CDR3 length: 16 amino acids. V dropped 0 bases and J dropped 3; count of bases not matched to a gene: 9. CDR3 region: CSARDRGRIRDTEAFF. For the CDR3, the DNA is TGCAGTGCTAGAGACAGGGGGCGCATCAGGGACACTGAAGCTTTCTTT.

This clonotype was observed at least ten times. The CDR3 DNA is TGTGCCAGCAGTTTACTGGGGAACACTGAAGCTTTCTTT. Encoded protein: CASSLLGNTEAFF. The chain recombines TRBV27 with TRBJ1-1; D is ambiguous. The V and J ends lost 2 bases and 1 base respectively, with 5 bases between them. The CDR3 covers 13 residues. The germline CDR1 and CDR2 sequences are MNHEY and SMNVEV (reference sequence).

This clonotype has ten or more counts. V gene TRBV14 combines with J gene TRBJ1-6; D is unresolved. From germline, CDR1 is SGHDN and CDR2 FVKESK. Trimming pared 0 bases from V and 9 bases from J, leaving 6 bases between. The CDR3 runs 13 residues. CDR3 loop: CASSQEEGSPLHF. CDR3 in DNA: TGTGCCAGCAGCCAAGAGGAAGGTTCACCCCTCCACTTT.

This clonotype ranks as medium-sized. The rearrangement links TRBV6-5 to TRBJ2-1, with D possibly being TRBD2 (6 bases). In germline, CDR1 is MNHEY, CDR2 SVGAGI. The CDR3 has 18 amino acids. Trimming shortened V by 0 bases and J by 0 bases, and 15 bases separated the two germline ends. The CDR3 DNA reads TGTGCCAGCAGTTACTCGACCAGCGGGTTCAGCTCCTACAATGAGCAGTTCTTC. Translation: CASSYSTSGFSSYNEQFF.

This clonotype was recorded at least ten times. The chain couples TRBV11-2 to TRBJ2-7; no clear D gene. V dropped 5 bases and J dropped 2 bases, with 13 bases sitting between them. This CDR3 contains 14 residues. Looked up from germline, CDR1 is SGHAT and CDR2 is FQNNGV. The CDR3 DNA sequence: TGTGCCAGCAGCGCACGCGGCCCCACCTACGAGCAGTACTTC. As protein: CASSARGPTYEQYF.

In this sample, this clonotype turned up a few times. The gene calls are TRBV7-9 and TRBJ2-1, with 10 bases aligning to TRBD2. Germline V gene data show CDR1 as SEHNR and CDR2 as FQNEAQ (reference sequence). Unmatched junction bases numbered 7, after V lost 7 bases and J lost 7 bases. The CDR3 runs to 14 residues. The chain's CDR3 is CASTTAGGPNEQFF. The CDR3 region has the DNA TGTGCCAGCACCACAGCGGGAGGGCCGAATGAGCAGTTCTTC. The whole variable domain, remainder taken from reference TRBV7-9 and TRBJ2-1, is DTGVSQNPRHKITKRGQNVTFRCDPISEHNRLYWYRQTLGQGPEFLTYFQNEAQLEKSRLLSDRFSAERPKGSFSTLEIQRTEQGDSAMYLCASTTAGGPNEQFFGPGTRLTVL.

This clonotype has only a few counts. V usage is TRBV10-1 and J usage is TRBJ2-7; either TRBD1 or TRBD2 may supply D (5 bases each). The V gene's germline CDR1 is WNHNN and CDR2 SYGVQD (reference sequence). The CDR3 sequence is 16 residues long. The V end was cut by 0 bases, the J end by 0 bases, with 12 bases between. The CDR3 protein is CASSESGTASSYEQYF. The DNA for the CDR3 is TGCGCCAGCAGTGAGTCCGGGACGGCAAGCTCCTACGAGCAGTACTTC.

This clonotype was seen ten or more times. This sequence joins TRBV18 and TRBJ2-4; possible D gene TRBD2, 6 bases. Trimming pared 5 bases from V and 2 bases from J, leaving 13 bases between. Germline values: CDR1 KGHSH, CDR2 LQKENI. The CDR3 is 15 amino acids. The chain's CDR3 is CASSAPGDPKNIQYF. In nucleotides, the CDR3 is TGTGCCAGCTCAGCCCCGGGGGATCCCAAAAACATTCAGTACTTC.

This clonotype was seen a few times. The V and J genes are TRBV20-1 and TRBJ1-1, with TRBD1 matching over 8 bases. Germline V gene lookup returns CDR1 DFQATT and CDR2 SNEGSKA (reference sequence). V was clipped by 5 bases and J by 10 bases; unmatched bases: 9. The CDR3 spans 12 residues. CDR3 in DNA: TGCAGTGCTCAGACAGGGGTCGTGGGAGCTTTCTTT. It codes for CSAQTGVVGAFF.

This clonotype was recorded at least ten times. The chain has TRBV12-3 or TRBV12-4 and TRBJ2-1; D gene uncertain. Trimming stripped 4 bases from V and 9 bases from J, with 7 bases between. This CDR3 has 11 amino acids. The CDR3 DNA is TGTGCCAGCAGTTCGTTGGGTGAGCAGTTCTTC. Protein: CASSSLGEQFF.

This clonotype was recorded many times. The rearrangement uses TRBV7-9 and TRBJ1-2, with no clear D. The ends were cut back, 3 bases at V and 6 bases at J, with 11 bases in the middle. Germline V CDR1 and CDR2: SEHNR, FQNEAQ (reference sequence). The CDR3 runs to 13 residues. CDR3 protein: CASSLSTWDGYTF. The CDR3 coding sequence is TGTGCCAGCAGCTTGTCTACGTGGGATGGCTACACCTTC.

Only a few counts were recorded for this clonotype. An end of the junction does not agree with germline; a read error may underlie this. The CDR3 coding sequence is TGTGCCATCAGTTCCCTAGAGGGCTTAAGGGTCGGCACCGGGGAGCTGTTTTTT. It is translated as CAISSLEGLRVGTGELFF. This sequence joins TRBV12-3 or TRBV12-4 and TRBJ2-2; TRBD2 might be the D (5 bases). The CDR3 extends over 18 amino acids.

This clonotype has a count of ten or more. This rearrangement joins TRBV4-1 to TRBJ2-7; D perhaps matches TRBD2 (5 bases). The CDR3 consists of 15 residues. The V gene lost 6 bases and the J gene lost 0 bases, with 15 bases spanning the gap. The germline V gene encodes CDR1 MGHRA and CDR2 YSYEKL. The CDR3 DNA sequence: TGCGCCAGCAGACCCGGGGTAGACCCCTCCTACGAGCAGTACTTC. Its protein product is CASRPGVDPSYEQYF.

Ten or more counts support this clonotype. The chain is built from TRBV6-5 and TRBJ2-2; 11 nucleotides line up with TRBD2. CDR1 is MNHEY, CDR2 SVGAGI, per germline. There are 17 residues in the CDR3. J gave up 4 bases and V 4 bases, and 8 bases lay outside the gene matches. This CDR3 reads CASSFSGTSGVTGELFF. The CDR3 region has the DNA TGTGCCAGCAGTTTCTCCGGGACTAGCGGAGTCACCGGGGAGCTGTTTTTT.

This clonotype was counted at least ten times. V is TRBV28 and J is TRBJ2-3, with 8 positions matching TRBD2. The CDR3 length is 14 residues. CDR1 MDHEN and CDR2 SYDVKM come from the germline V gene. J was trimmed by 0 bases and V by 8 bases; bases with no gene match: 4. CDR3 in DNA: TGTGCCAGCCTAACTAGCGGAAGCACAGATACGCAGTATTTT. Its translation is CASLTSGSTDTQYF. Based on the CDR3 plus reference TRBV28 and TRBJ2-3, the full variable domain is DVKVTQSSRYLVKRTGEKVFLECVQDMDHENMFWYRQDPGLGLRLIYFSYDVKMKEKGDIPEGYSVSREKKERFSLILESASTNQTSMYLCASLTSGSTDTQYFGPGTRLTVL.

Many counts were recorded for this clonotype. This chain links TRBV20-1 with TRBJ2-5; 7 bases map to TRBD1. With 1 base clipped from V and 2 bases from J, the junction kept 7 bases outside the gene matches. Germline V gene sequence: CDR1 DFQATT, CDR2 SNEGSKA (reference sequence). This CDR3 spans 15 amino acids. The CDR3 region has the DNA TGCAGTGCTAGAGCCATACAGGGGATTCAAGAGACCCAGTACTTC. This translates into CSARAIQGIQETQYF.

This clonotype was found many times. The V gene is TRBV12-3 or TRBV12-4, the J gene TRBJ2-5, with 8 bases identical to TRBD2. After removal of 6 bases from V and 1 base from J, the junction contained 7 bases not matched to a gene. The CDR3 contains 15 residues. The CDR3 here is CASRSGGAPQETQYF. DNA for the CDR3: TGTGCCAGCAGATCGGGGGGGGCGCCCCAAGAGACCCAGTACTTC.

In this sample, this clonotype turned up a few times. V and J are TRBV5-6 and TRBJ1-5; D not certain. Germline values: CDR1 SGHDT, CDR2 YYEEEE. This CDR3 has 12 residues. Trimming shortened V by 6 bases and J by 7 bases, and 11 bases separated the two germline ends. The CDR3 sequence is CASTKKGQPQHF. The CDR3 DNA is TGTGCCAGCACTAAAAAGGGACAGCCCCAGCATTTT. Full variable domain (missing parts from reference TRBV5-6 and TRBJ1-5): DAGVTQSPTHLIKTRGQQVTLRCSPKSGHDTVSWYQQALGQGPQFIFQYYEEEERQRGNFPDRFSGHQFPNYSSELNVNALLLGDSALYLCASTKKGQPQHFGDGTRLSIL.